This T cell receptor beta chain emerged from a study of OX40 agonist ivuxolimab in advanced cancers. About this clone: Its antigen is as yet unknown.

This table comes from immunoSEQ multiplex PCR, and its TCRdb copy is limited to in-frame clones, with some not included. The data show tens of thousands of clones, with approximately 81% seen just once and under 30% held by the top ten. This CDR3 is built from 15 residues. Trimming pared 0 bases from V and 4 bases from J, leaving 12 bases between. Per the germline V gene, CDR1 is SEHNR and CDR2 is FQNEAQ (reference sequence). Whole-study findings and limits: Partial responders treated at 0.1-3.0 mg/kg exhibited clonal expansion among the lowest measured.

The chain employs TRBV7-9 and TRBJ1-1, with D perhaps matching TRBD1 (6 bases). The sample consisted of CD4+ or CD8+ T cells sorted from blood, taken in a trial of the OX40 agonist ivuxolimab. This sequence originates from an adult with an advanced solid tumor such as melanoma, head and neck, liver or kidney cancer. DNA of the CDR3: TGTGCCAGCAGCTTAGCGGGGGGGCATGGCACTGAAGCTTTCTTT. Amino acid sequence: CASSLAGGHGTEAFF.